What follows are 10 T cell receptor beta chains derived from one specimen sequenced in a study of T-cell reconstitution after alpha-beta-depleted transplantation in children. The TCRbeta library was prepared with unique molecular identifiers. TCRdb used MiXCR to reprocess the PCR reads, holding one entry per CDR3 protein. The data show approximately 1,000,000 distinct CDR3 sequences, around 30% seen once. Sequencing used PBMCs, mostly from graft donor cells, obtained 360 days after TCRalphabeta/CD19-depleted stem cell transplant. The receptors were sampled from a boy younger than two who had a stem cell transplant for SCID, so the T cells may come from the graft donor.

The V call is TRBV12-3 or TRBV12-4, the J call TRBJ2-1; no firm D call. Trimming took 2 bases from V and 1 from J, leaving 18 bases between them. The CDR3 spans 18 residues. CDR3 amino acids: CASSLIKGDLMSYNEQFF. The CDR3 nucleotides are TGTGCCAGCAGTTTAATAAAGGGTGACTTAATGTCCTACAATGAGCAGTTCTTC.

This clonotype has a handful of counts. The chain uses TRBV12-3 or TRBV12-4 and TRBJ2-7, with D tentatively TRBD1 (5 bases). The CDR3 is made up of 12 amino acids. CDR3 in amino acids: CASQGNFYEQYF. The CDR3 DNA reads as TGTGCATCGCAGGGCAACTTCTACGAGCAGTACTTC.

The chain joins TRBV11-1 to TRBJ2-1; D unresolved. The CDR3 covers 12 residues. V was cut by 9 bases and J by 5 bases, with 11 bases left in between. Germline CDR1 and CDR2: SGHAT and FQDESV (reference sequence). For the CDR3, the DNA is TGTGCCAGACAGCAGGACGACAATGAGCAGTTCTTC. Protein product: CARQQDDNEQFF.

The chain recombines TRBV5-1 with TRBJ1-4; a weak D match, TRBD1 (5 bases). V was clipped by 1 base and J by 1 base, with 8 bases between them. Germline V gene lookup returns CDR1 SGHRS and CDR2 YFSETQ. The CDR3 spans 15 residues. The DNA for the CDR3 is TGCGCCAGCAGCTTGCCGGGGGGAACTAATGAAAAACTGTTTTTT. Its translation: CASSLPGGTNEKLFF.

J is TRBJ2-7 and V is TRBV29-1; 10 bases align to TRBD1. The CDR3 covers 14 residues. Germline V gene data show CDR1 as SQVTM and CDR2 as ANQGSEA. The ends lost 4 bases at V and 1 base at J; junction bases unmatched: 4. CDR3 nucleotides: TGCAGCGTTGGGGACAGGGGAAGGTCCTACGAGCAGTACTTC. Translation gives CSVGDRGRSYEQYF.

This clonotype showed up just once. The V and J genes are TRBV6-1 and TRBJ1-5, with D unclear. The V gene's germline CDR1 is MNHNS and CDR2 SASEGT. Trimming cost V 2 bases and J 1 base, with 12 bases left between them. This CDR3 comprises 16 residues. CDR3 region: CASSESPQISNQPQHF. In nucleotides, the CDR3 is TGTGCCAGCAGTGAAAGCCCCCAGATAAGCAATCAGCCCCAGCATTTT.

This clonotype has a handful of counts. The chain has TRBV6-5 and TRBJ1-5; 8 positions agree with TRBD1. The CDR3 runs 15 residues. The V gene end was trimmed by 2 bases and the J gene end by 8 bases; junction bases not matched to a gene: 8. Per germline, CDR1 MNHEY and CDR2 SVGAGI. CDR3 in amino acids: CASSYGTGPQEPQHF. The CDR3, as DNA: TGTGCCAGCAGTTACGGGACAGGCCCTCAGGAGCCCCAGCATTTT.

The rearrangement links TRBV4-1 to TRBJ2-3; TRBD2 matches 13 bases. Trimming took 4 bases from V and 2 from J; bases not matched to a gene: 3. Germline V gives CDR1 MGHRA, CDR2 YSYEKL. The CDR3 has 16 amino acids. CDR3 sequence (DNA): TGCGCCAGCAGCCCGACTAGCGGGGGGAACACAGATACGCAGTATTTT. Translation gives CASSPTSGGNTDTQYF.

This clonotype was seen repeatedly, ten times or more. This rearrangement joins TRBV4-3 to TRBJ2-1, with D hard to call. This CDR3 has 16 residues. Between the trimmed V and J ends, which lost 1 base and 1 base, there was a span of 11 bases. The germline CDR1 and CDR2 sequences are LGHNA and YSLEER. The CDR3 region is CASSQVWDMSYNEQFF. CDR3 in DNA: TGCGCCAGCAGCCAAGTGTGGGATATGTCCTACAATGAGCAGTTCTTC.

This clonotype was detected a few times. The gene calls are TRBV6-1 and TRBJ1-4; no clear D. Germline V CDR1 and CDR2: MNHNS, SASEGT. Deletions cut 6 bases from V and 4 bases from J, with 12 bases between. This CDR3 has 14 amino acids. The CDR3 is CASRASTLNEKLFF. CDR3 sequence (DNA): TGTGCCAGCAGGGCCAGCACTCTTAATGAAAAACTGTTTTTT.